What follows are 8 T cell receptor beta chains derived from one specimen sequenced in a study of T cells after posttransplantation cyclophosphamide (dated by TCRdb to the mid-2010s). Library method: the immunoSEQ multiplex PCR assay. This is the immuneACCESS table as TCRdb keeps it, with only in-frame sequences that have V and J called. A part of the clones is gone; compared with another copy, unresolved V genes explain less than half, and the rest is unexplained. This sample is represented by approximately 5,000 clones; about 80% of them were singletons. Of the sample, approximately 25% is held by the ten largest clones. The control cohort consisted of about ten patients who had myeloablative marrow transplants with methotrexate plus a calcineurin inhibitor and who were sampled 1 year after transplant. Sequencing was performed on PBMCs, taken after an allogeneic stem cell transplant with a calcineurin inhibitor and methotrexate. The receptors derive from a male patient aged 35-50 years who received an allogeneic stem cell transplant from an unrelated donor, was CMV-positive, and had chronic GVHD only. Following a transplant, some T lymphocytes may have been derived from the graft donor.

V usage is TRBV5-4 and J usage is TRBJ1-2, with 8 bases matching TRBD1. Germline CDR1 reads SGHNT; CDR2 reads YYREEE (reference sequence). The length of the CDR3 is 12 residues. The trim removed 4 bases at V and 7 bases at J, leaving 3 bases unmatched. The CDR3 reads CASSIDRGGYTF. The CDR3 DNA reads TGTGCCAGCAGCATAGACAGGGGTGGCTACACCTTC.

The chain combines TRBV4-2 with TRBJ2-7; TRBD2 agrees at 14 bases. Germline V lookup: CDR1 LGHNA, CDR2 YNFKEQ. V was clipped by 4 bases and J by 5 bases; unmatched bases: 7. This CDR3 has 16 amino acids. The CDR3 sequence: CASSPLSGLAGDEQYF. CDR3 nucleotides: TGTGCCAGCAGCCCCCTCTCGGGACTAGCGGGAGACGAGCAGTACTTC.

V usage is TRBV15 and J usage is TRBJ1-2, with TRBD1 as a possible D gene (6 bases). The germline V gene has CDR1 LNHNV and CDR2 YYDKDF (reference sequence). The CDR3 spans 18 residues. The V and J ends lost 8 bases and 0 bases respectively, with 25 bases between them. CDR3 nucleotide sequence: TGTGCCACCCGACCCCCACAGGGCCGCCCGCCAGCTAACTATGGCTACACCTTC. This codes for CATRPPQGRPPANYGYTF.

The CDR3: CASSFAGLNYGYTF. CDR3 coding DNA: TGTGCCAGCAGCTTCGCGGGTTTGAACTATGGCTACACCTTC. The chain uses TRBV7-9 and TRBJ1-2; D is uncertain. V was trimmed by 3 bases and J by 2 bases, leaving 10 bases between them. This CDR3 has 14 residues. Germline V gene sequence: CDR1 SEHNR, CDR2 FQNEAQ (reference sequence).

V usage is TRBV18 and J usage is TRBJ2-7, with D possibly TRBD2 on 7 matching bases. Germline loops: CDR1 KGHSH, CDR2 LQKENI. Trimming cost V 6 bases and J 2 bases, with 11 bases left between them. The CDR3 sequence is 13 residues long. The CDR3 loop reads CASSSGGPYEQYF. For the CDR3, the DNA is TGTGCCAGCTCCTCGGGGGGCCCCTACGAGCAGTACTTC.

The chain is built from TRBV6-5 and TRBJ1-2, with TRBD1 matching over 10 bases. V lost 0 bases and J lost 8; bases outside the gene matches: 3. The CDR3 has 14 amino acids. In germline, CDR1 is MNHEY, CDR2 SVGAGI. This chain's CDR3 is CASSYSTGGTGYTF. The CDR3 region has the DNA TGTGCCAGCAGTTACTCGACAGGGGGCACGGGCTACACCTTC.

The rearrangement uses TRBV6-1 and TRBJ1-1, with D perhaps TRBD1 (6 bases). Germline V gene lookup returns CDR1 MNHNS and CDR2 SASEGT. V dropped 10 bases and J dropped 6 bases, with 21 bases sitting between them. The CDR3 loop spans 14 amino acids. The CDR3 bases are TGTGCCATCTGTTTATGGGGGCCGACACCTGAAGCTTTCTTT. Its protein is CAICLWGPTPEAFF.

This clone was seen once. The genes are TRBV2 and TRBJ2-2, with TRBD1 as a possible D gene (5 bases). This CDR3 comprises 14 residues. Germline-derived CDR1 and CDR2 are SNHLY and FYNNEI. Trimming pared 6 bases from V and 2 bases from J, leaving 10 bases between. CDR3 bases: TGTGCCAGCAGCCGGACACATAACACCGGGGAGCTGTTTTTT. It is translated as CASSRTHNTGELFF.